The source of this T cell receptor (beta chain) is a study of CD8+ T cells in alopecia areata. Turning to the study itself: Affected scalp percentage gauged treated patients' severity. General study points: Lesional scalp, especially alopecia totalis/universalis, showed higher clonality than normal scalp. During tofacitinib treatment, many expanded lesional clones remained in scalp and blood.

This clone showed up just a few times. Its antigen is undetermined. Indicated treatment: oral pan-JAK inhibitor, 5-10 mg twice daily. The authors extracted RNA and reverse transcribed it into cDNA as the sequencing template. Libraries were prepared by immunoSEQ multiplex PCR; TCRdb keeps only in-frame clonotypes and omits some of them. This sample has 95,000 to 100,000 clones, with just under 60% found just once. Germline V gene data show CDR1 as MNHEY and CDR2 as SMNVEV (reference sequence). The CDR3 contains 15 residues. Trimming left V 4 bases short and J 7 bases short, with 17 bases between. The chain combines TRBV27 with TRBJ1-5, with D unresolved. This receptor was identified in a human donor with alopecia areata. This material consisted of CD8+ T cells sorted from blood, taken at approximately week 56, from a patient treated with tofacitinib. The CDR3 region is CASSYGLGPKQPQHF. Here the CDR3 DNA reads TGTGCCAGCAGTTATGGACTAGGACCGAAGCAGCCCCAGCATTTT.